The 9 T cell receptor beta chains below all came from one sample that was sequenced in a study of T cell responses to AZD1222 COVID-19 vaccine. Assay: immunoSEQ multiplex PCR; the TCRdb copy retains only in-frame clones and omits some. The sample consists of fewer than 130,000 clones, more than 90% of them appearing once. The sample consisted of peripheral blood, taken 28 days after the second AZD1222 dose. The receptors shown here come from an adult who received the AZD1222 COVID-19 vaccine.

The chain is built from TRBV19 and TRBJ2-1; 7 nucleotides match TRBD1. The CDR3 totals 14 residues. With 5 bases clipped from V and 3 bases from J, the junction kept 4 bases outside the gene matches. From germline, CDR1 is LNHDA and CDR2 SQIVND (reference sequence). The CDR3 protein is CASSARQGYNEQFF. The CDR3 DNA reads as TGTGCCAGTAGTGCCCGACAGGGCTACAATGAGCAGTTCTTC.

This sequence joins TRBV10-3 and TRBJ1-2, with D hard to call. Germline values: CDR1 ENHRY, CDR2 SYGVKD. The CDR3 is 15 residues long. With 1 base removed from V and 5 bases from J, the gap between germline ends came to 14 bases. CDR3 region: CAISEYKAPRYGYTF. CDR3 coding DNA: TGTGCCATCAGTGAGTATAAGGCACCGAGGTATGGCTACACCTTC.

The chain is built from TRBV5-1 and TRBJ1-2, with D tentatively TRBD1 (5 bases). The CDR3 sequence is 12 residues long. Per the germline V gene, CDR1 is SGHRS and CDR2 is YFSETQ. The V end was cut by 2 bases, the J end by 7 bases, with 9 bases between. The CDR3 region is CASSFSGSGYTF. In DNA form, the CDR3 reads TGCGCCAGCAGCTTTTCAGGGAGTGGCTACACCTTC.

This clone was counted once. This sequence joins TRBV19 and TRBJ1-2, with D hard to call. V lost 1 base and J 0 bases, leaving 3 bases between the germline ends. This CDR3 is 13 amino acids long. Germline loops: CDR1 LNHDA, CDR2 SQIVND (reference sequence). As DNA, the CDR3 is TGTGCCAGTAGTATAGGGACTAACTATGGCTACACCTTC. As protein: CASSIGTNYGYTF.

The CDR3: CASTQTPGEKHGEQFF. The CDR3 nucleotides read TGTGCCAGTACCCAAACTCCGGGAGAGAAACACGGTGAGCAGTTCTTC. The chain has TRBV19 and TRBJ2-1, with D possibly being TRBD2 (6 bases). Germline-derived CDR1 and CDR2 are LNHDA and SQIVND (reference sequence). Trimming cost V 7 bases and J 9 bases, with 25 bases left between them. The CDR3 contains 16 residues.

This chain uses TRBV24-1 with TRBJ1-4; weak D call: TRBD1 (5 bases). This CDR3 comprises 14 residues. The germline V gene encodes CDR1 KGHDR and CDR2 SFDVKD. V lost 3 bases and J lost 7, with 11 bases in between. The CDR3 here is CATSDSRGSEKLFF. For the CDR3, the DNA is TGTGCCACCAGTGATAGTAGGGGATCTGAAAAACTGTTTTTT.

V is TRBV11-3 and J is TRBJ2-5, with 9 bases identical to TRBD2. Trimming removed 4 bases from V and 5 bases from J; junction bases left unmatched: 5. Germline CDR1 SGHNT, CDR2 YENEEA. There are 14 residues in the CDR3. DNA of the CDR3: TGTGCCAGCAGCTCCGGACTAGCGTCGGAGACCCAGTACTTC. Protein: CASSSGLASETQYF.

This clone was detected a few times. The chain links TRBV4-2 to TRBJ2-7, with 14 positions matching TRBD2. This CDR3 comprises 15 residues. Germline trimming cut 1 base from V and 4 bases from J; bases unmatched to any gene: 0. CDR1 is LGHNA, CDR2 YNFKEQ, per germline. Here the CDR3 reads CASSQGLAGGYEQYF. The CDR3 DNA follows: TGTGCCAGCAGCCAAGGACTAGCGGGGGGGTACGAGCAGTACTTC.

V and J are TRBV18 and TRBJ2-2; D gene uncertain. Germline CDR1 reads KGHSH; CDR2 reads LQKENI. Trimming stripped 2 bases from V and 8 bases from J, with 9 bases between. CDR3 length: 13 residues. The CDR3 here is CASSPFWEGELFF. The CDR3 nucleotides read TGTGCCAGCTCACCATTCTGGGAAGGGGAGCTGTTTTTT.